This T cell receptor beta chain was retrieved from a study of blood T cell repertoires in COVID-19 (dated by TCRdb to about 2020). For the wider study: Samples from collaborators originated in the United States, Italy and Spain and spanned both the acute and convalescent phases of COVID-19. The material from the prospective study consisted of cDNA or gDNA derived from T cells, B-cell-depleted T cells, or PBMCs. Deeply sampled blood TCRbeta repertoires from subjects exposed to, actively infected with, or recovered from COVID-19 were included in the dataset. The repertoires were released in a freely available public database intended as a resource for research on the immune response to SARS-CoV-2. Samples came from the ongoing ImmuneRACE study (first 160 participants) plus 1,254 subjects from 6 global collaborators. Sample metadata almost always included a de-identified subject ID, COVID-19 status, age in years and sex. Where available, HLA class I and class II types were obtained from metadata supplied by the sample provider rather than from assay-based typing. What the research found in general, with its limitations: The amount of clinical and demographic metadata varied by source and participant and was provided uncurated.

In regard to this clone: The target of this receptor is not known. No clone much larger than this one lies a single base away; base qualities are absent.

The collaborating institutions used their own protocols to collect whole blood in K2EDTA tubes. For TCRbeta analysis, collaborators shipped samples as frozen whole blood, isolated PBMCs, or DNA extracted from either of those sample types. TCRbeta CDR3 regions were amplified from genomic DNA by means of the immunoSEQ Assay, a bias-controlled multiplex PCR. The authors processed their data as follows. The number of nucleated cells in each sample was estimated from the amplification of reference gene primers within the assay. To quantify the absolute abundance of each unique TCRbeta CDR3 rearrangement, sequence reads were collapsed and filtered. For each sample, productive Simpson clonality was calculated as the square root of Simpson's diversity index across productive rearrangements. TCRdb took over this immuneACCESS table, retaining in-frame rearrangements with V and J assigned. Such tables are incomplete; in checked studies, under half of the missing clones stem from an unresolved V gene, and the remainder is unexplained. The V and J calls and clone size are taken from that table; D and trimming were inferred from the DNA. For this sample the table gives about 280,000 clones, of which 70% to 90% were detected only once. In total, the top ten clones hold about 10% of the sample.

This receptor was identified in a woman in her 70s with acute or convalescent COVID-19. The sequenced sample consisted of peripheral blood.

The CDR3 protein is CSVALGVGQPQHF. The DNA reads as follows: TGCAGCGTTGCCCTAGGGGTCGGACAGCCCCAGCATTTT. The chain uses TRBV29-1 and TRBJ1-5; 5 matching bases give a weak D call of TRBD1. CDR1 and CDR2, looked up from the germline V gene, are SQVTM and ANQGSEA. Its CDR3 holds 13 amino acids, cysteine through phenylalanine. This entry keeps only the CDR3 DNA: 39 bases, framed from base 1. A distance of 14 bases separates the germline ends of V and J, which lose 4 bases and 7 bases respectively. Reference TRBV29-1 and TRBJ1-5 genes cover what lies past the CDR3, so the full variable domain is SAVISQKPSRDICQRGTSLTIQCQVDSQVTMMFWYRQQPGQSLTLIATANQGSEATYESGFVIDKFPISRPNLTFSTLTVSNMSPEDSSIYLCSVALGVGQPQHFGDGTRLSIL.